These 24 T cell receptor beta chains originate from one sample sequenced in a study of blood T cell repertoires in COVID-19. The table came from immunoSEQ multiplex PCR; TCRdb's copy has only in-frame clones and leaves some out. The sample has around 310,000 clones; around nine tenths are singletons. Sequenced input: peripheral blood. The receptor set was obtained from a woman in her forties or fifties with active or convalescent COVID-19.

This chain joins TRBV7-3 and TRBJ2-7, with D perhaps TRBD1 (6 bases). Germline values: CDR1 SGHTA, CDR2 FQGTGA. The V end lost 5 bases, the J end lost 4 bases, and 15 bases lay between the germline ends. This CDR3 is 14 amino acids long. CDR3 protein: CASSPTGPGYEQYF. The CDR3 DNA sequence: TGTGCCAGCAGCCCGACAGGTCCCGGTTACGAGCAGTACTTC.

This clone is a singleton in its sample. The V call is TRBV12-5, the J call TRBJ2-3, with D possibly TRBD1 on 6 matching bases. Germline V CDR1 and CDR2: LGHNT, FRNRAP. The length of the CDR3 is 14 residues. V gave up 6 bases and J gave up 4 bases, with 14 bases separating them. CDR3 sequence (DNA): TGTGCTAGTGGCAGTCAGGGGTGGGCAGATACGCAGTATTTT. Translating gives CASGSQGWADTQYF. The variable domain in full, with the rest retrieved from reference TRBV12-5 and TRBJ2-3, is DARVTQTPRHKVTEMGQEVTMRCQPILGHNTVFWYRQTMMQGLELLAYFRNRAPLDDSGMPKDRFSAEMPDATLATLKIQPSEPRDSAVYFCASGSQGWADTQYFGPGTRLTVL.

The CDR3 loop is CASSLLADTSTDTQYF. Written as DNA, the CDR3 is TGCGCCAGCAGCCTGCTAGCGGATACTAGCACAGATACGCAGTATTTT. V usage is TRBV4-3 and J usage is TRBJ2-3; 7 bases are shared with TRBD2. The germline V gene has CDR1 LGHNA and CDR2 YSLEER. The CDR3 loop spans 16 amino acids. The trim removed 4 bases at V and 0 bases at J, leaving 7 bases unmatched.

The V and J genes are TRBV10-3 and TRBJ1-1; perhaps TRBD1 as D (5 bases). The CDR3 is made up of 14 amino acids. From germline, CDR1 is ENHRY and CDR2 SYGVKD. V was clipped by 4 bases and J by 1 base, with 10 bases between them. CDR3 sequence reads: CAISATTENTEAFF. The CDR3 bases are TGTGCCATCAGTGCCACGACAGAGAACACTGAAGCTTTCTTT.

The chain joins TRBV19 to TRBJ2-3; D may be TRBD1 (6 bases). CDR3 length: 13 residues. Germline CDR1 and CDR2: LNHDA and SQIVND (reference sequence). Trimming removed 3 bases from V and 6 bases from J, with 10 bases in between. The CDR3 nucleotides are TGTGCCAGTAGTATGCGGCAGGGGGATACGCAGTATTTT. Translated: CASSMRQGDTQYF.

The rearrangement joins TRBV7-2 to TRBJ2-7; TRBD2 agrees at 12 bases. This CDR3 spans 16 amino acids. The V segment lost 5 bases and the J segment 2 bases; nucleotides outside the gene matches: 7. The germline V gene has CDR1 SGHTA and CDR2 FQGNSA. CDR3 loop: CASSKTSGGQTYEQYF. The CDR3 DNA sequence: TGTGCCAGCAGCAAGACTAGCGGGGGCCAAACCTACGAGCAGTACTTC.

This chain connects TRBV4-2 to TRBJ2-3, with no clear D. This CDR3 is built from 18 residues. The germline V and J ends were trimmed by 1 base and 4 bases, with 21 bases remaining between them. CDR1 is LGHNA, CDR2 YNFKEQ, per germline. CDR3 loop: CASSQVVGLAHEADTQYF. CDR3 DNA sequence: TGTGCCAGCAGCCAAGTCGTTGGATTAGCCCACGAGGCAGATACGCAGTATTTT.

This rearrangement joins TRBV7-2 to TRBJ2-5; 8 bases are a match to TRBD1. The CDR3 has 15 amino acids. V lost 5 bases to trimming and J lost 7 bases; unmatched junction nucleotides: 12. The germline V gene has CDR1 SGHTA and CDR2 FQGNSA. Written as DNA, the CDR3 is TGTGCCAGCAGCCAACGAACGGACAGGGCGGCGACCCAGTACTTC. It encodes CASSQRTDRAATQYF.

The chain uses TRBV12-5 and TRBJ1-1, with D unresolved. Germline V gives CDR1 LGHNT, CDR2 FRNRAP. The CDR3 length is 14 residues. V was trimmed by 1 base and J by 4 bases, leaving 10 bases between them. CDR3 sequence: CASGLGGGGTEAFF. The CDR3, as DNA: TGTGCTAGTGGTTTGGGTGGAGGAGGCACTGAAGCTTTCTTT.

The J gene is TRBJ2-4, the V gene TRBV29-1; perhaps TRBD1 as D (5 bases). V lost 4 bases to trimming and J lost 2 bases, with 21 bases between them. CDR1 is SQVTM and CDR2 is ANQGSEA in the germline V gene. The CDR3 has 17 residues. This CDR3 is CSVVPSGSITTKNIQYF. The CDR3 nucleotides read TGCAGCGTTGTTCCATCAGGGTCTATAACGACCAAAAACATTCAGTACTTC.

This clone was seen more than once but under ten times. The V gene is TRBV19, the J gene TRBJ2-7; 8 nucleotides agree with TRBD1. Per germline, CDR1 LNHDA and CDR2 SQIVND (reference sequence). This CDR3 is 17 amino acids long. V was clipped by 1 base and J by 1 base; unmatched bases: 9. CDR3 sequence: CASSIGRRDRPSYEQYF. CDR3 sequence (DNA): TGTGCCAGTAGTATAGGACGGCGGGACAGGCCTTCCTACGAGCAGTACTTC.

This clone was seen only a few times. The gene calls are TRBV6-5 and TRBJ1-5; D call uncertain. The CDR3 length is 13 residues. Trimming left V 7 bases short and J 6 bases short, with 13 bases between. Looked up from germline, CDR1 is MNHEY and CDR2 is SVGAGI. CDR3 loop: CASNGVAGQPQHF. The CDR3 bases are TGTGCCAGCAATGGAGTGGCCGGTCAGCCCCAGCATTTT.

This clone showed up just once. The J gene is TRBJ2-2, the V gene TRBV28; 8 bases are a match to TRBD1. The CDR3 runs to 16 residues. V shed 3 bases and J 4 bases; nucleotides not matched to a gene: 7. Germline CDR1 reads MDHEN; CDR2 reads SYDVKM. The CDR3 sequence: CASSFGRGRVTGELFF. CDR3 DNA: TGTGCCAGCAGTTTTGGCAGGGGGCGCGTCACCGGGGAGCTGTTTTTT.

The chain uses TRBV29-1 and TRBJ2-3; D perhaps matches TRBD2 (5 bases). Germline CDR1 reads SQVTM; CDR2 reads ANQGSEA. Trimming removed 6 bases from V and 5 bases from J, with 15 bases in between. CDR3 length: 13 residues. The CDR3 sequence: CSVEGGRGDTQYF. The CDR3 nucleotides are TGCAGCGTCGAGGGCGGGCGCGGAGATACGCAGTATTTT.

The V gene is TRBV10-3, the J gene TRBJ1-4, with D possibly TRBD1 on 5 matching bases. Looked up from germline, CDR1 is ENHRY and CDR2 is SYGVKD. Trimming stripped 0 bases from V and 5 bases from J, with 10 bases between. The CDR3 sequence is 15 residues long. The DNA for the CDR3 is TGTGCCATCAGTGAGTCGGGGCAGCACAATGAAAAACTGTTTTTT. As protein: CAISESGQHNEKLFF.

The V call is TRBV19, the J call TRBJ2-1; 10 bases are a match to TRBD1. The CDR3 length is 15 residues. Germline loops: CDR1 LNHDA, CDR2 SQIVND (reference sequence). V lost 6 bases and J lost 2; bases outside the gene matches: 4. The CDR3 spells CASRRDRGPYNEQFF. The CDR3 DNA sequence: TGTGCCAGTAGACGGGACAGGGGACCCTACAATGAGCAGTTCTTC.

The chain combines TRBV27 with TRBJ1-1, with D unclear. The CDR3 consists of 15 residues. V shed 2 bases and J shed 1 base, with 11 bases lying between them. The germline CDR1 and CDR2 sequences are MNHEY and SMNVEV (reference sequence). In nucleotides, the CDR3 is TGTGCCAGCAGTTTAGAGGGCGAGGGGAACACTGAAGCTTTCTTT. Amino acid sequence: CASSLEGEGNTEAFF.

The chain joins TRBV12-3 or TRBV12-4 to TRBJ2-7, with D perhaps TRBD2 (6 bases). Trimming shortened V by 0 bases and J by 4 bases, and 7 bases separated the two germline ends. The CDR3 contains 13 residues. CDR3 sequence reads: CASSLAEGYEQYF. For the CDR3, the DNA is TGTGCCAGCAGTTTAGCGGAGGGATACGAGCAGTACTTC.

This chain connects TRBV30 to TRBJ1-2; a possible D gene is TRBD1 (6 bases). Trimming left V 7 bases short and J 0 bases short, with 15 bases between. The length of the CDR3 is 14 residues. Looked up from germline, CDR1 is GTSNPN and CDR2 is SVGIG (reference sequence). The CDR3 DNA follows: TGTGCCTCGCCCGGGACATTCGCTAACTATGGCTACACCTTC. This translates into CASPGTFANYGYTF.

CDR3: CASRLGQGSYNEQFF. The DNA of the CDR3 is TGTGCCAGCAGATTGGGACAGGGCTCCTACAATGAGCAGTTCTTC. The chain recombines TRBV7-2 with TRBJ2-1, with TRBD1 matching over 9 bases. Germline V gene data show CDR1 as SGHTA and CDR2 as FQGNSA. The CDR3 totals 15 residues. With V trimmed by 6 bases and J by 0 bases, 3 bases remained unmatched.

This rearrangement joins TRBV6-2 or TRBV6-3 to TRBJ1-2; the match to TRBD1 covers 8 bases. Losses at the gene ends were 2 bases for V and 6 bases for J; bases not matched to a gene: 8. Germline V CDR1 and CDR2: MNHEY, SVGEGT. The CDR3 covers 15 residues. CDR3 nucleotides: TGTGCCAGCAGTTACGGACAGGGCAGGCCCGATGGCTACACCTTC. Its protein product is CASSYGQGRPDGYTF.

The V call is TRBV19, the J call TRBJ1-6; the match to TRBD1 covers 7 bases. The V and J ends lost 4 bases and 4 bases, in that order; junction bases with no gene match: 4. The CDR3 totals 15 residues. Germline CDR1 LNHDA, CDR2 SQIVND (reference sequence). CDR3 in amino acids: CASSTGDSYNSPLHF. The CDR3 region has the DNA TGTGCCAGTAGTACCGGGGACAGTTATAATTCACCCCTCCACTTT.

This chain links TRBV19 with TRBJ1-4; D remains ambiguous. The V gene's germline CDR1 is LNHDA and CDR2 SQIVND (reference sequence). The CDR3 is 16 residues long. Trimming shortened V by 1 base and J by 8 bases, and 17 bases separated the two germline ends. CDR3 nucleotides: TGTGCCAGTAGTATAGGTCGCACTAGCGAGTGGGAAAAACTGTTTTTT. It is translated as CASSIGRTSEWEKLFF.

J is TRBJ1-3 and V is TRBV4-1, with 8 bases aligning to TRBD1. The CDR3 loop spans 18 amino acids. With 3 bases clipped from V and 2 bases from J, the junction kept 12 bases outside the gene matches. CDR1 is MGHRA and CDR2 is YSYEKL in the germline V gene. CDR3 in DNA: TGCGCCAGCAGCCATATAGGTGTGGCAGGGGGCGCTGGAAACACCATATATTTT. It encodes CASSHIGVAGGAGNTIYF.